The sequence of this TCR beta chain was determined in a study of T cells expressing NK-cell markers. The length of the CDR3 is 16 residues. The germline gives CDR1 LGHDT, CDR2 YNNKEL (reference sequence). TCRdb reanalyzed the 5' RACE reads and collapses them to one entry per CDR3 protein, without DNA. This table lists some 340,000 distinct CDR3 sequences. Sequenced: blood T cells: a sorted CD56 or NKG2C T cell subset, CD4+ or CD8+ T cells, or bulk PBMC T cells (not recorded which). The chain couples TRBV3-1 to TRBJ1-2; the TCRdb D gene call, TRBD1, has no DNA to confirm it. This clonotype was obtained from a man aged 18 to 69 in good health. This CDR3 reads CASSQGGQGLKYGYTF.